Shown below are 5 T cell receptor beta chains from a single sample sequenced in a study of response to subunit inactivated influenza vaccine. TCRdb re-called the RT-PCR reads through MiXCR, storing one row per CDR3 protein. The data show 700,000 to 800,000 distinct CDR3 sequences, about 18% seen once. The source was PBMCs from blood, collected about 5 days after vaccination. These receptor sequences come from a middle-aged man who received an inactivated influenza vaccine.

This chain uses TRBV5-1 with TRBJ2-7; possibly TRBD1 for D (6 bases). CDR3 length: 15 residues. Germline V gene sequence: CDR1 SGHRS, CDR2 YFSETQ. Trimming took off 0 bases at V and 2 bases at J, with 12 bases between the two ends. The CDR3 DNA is TGCGCCAGCAGCTTGGATACAGGGTCTACCTACGAGCAGTACTTC. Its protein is CASSLDTGSTYEQYF.

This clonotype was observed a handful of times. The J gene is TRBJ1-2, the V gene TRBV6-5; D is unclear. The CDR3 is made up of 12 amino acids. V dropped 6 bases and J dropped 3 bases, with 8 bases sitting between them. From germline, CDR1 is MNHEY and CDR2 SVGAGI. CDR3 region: CASSHGDYGYTF. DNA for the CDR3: TGTGCCAGCAGCCACGGAGACTATGGCTACACCTTC.

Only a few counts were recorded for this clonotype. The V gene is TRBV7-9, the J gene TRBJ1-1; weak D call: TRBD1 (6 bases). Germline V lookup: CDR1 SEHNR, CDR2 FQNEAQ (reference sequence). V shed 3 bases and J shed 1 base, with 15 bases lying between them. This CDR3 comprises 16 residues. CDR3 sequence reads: CASSLDSHPPNTEAFF. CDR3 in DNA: TGTGCCAGCAGCTTGGACAGCCACCCGCCGAACACTGAAGCTTTCTTT.

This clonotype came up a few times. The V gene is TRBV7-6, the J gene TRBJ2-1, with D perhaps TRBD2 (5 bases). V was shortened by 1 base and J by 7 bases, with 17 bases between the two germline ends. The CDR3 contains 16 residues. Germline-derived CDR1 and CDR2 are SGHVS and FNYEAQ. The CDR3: CASSLVGLGRGNEQFF. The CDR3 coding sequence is TGTGCCAGCAGCTTAGTCGGCCTTGGGCGAGGGAATGAGCAGTTCTTC.

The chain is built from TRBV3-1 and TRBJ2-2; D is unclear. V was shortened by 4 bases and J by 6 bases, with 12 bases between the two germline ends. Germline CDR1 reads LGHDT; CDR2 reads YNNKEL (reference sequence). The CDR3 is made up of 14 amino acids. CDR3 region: CASSPDWSAGELFF. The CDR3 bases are TGTGCCAGCAGCCCAGATTGGTCCGCCGGGGAGCTGTTTTTT.